These T cell receptor beta chains were read from a single sample in a study of blood T cell repertoires in COVID-19. Produced via immunoSEQ multiplex PCR; TCRdb's table is partial and in-frame only. The sample has around 150,000 clones, more than 75% seen once. Sequenced input: PBMCs or T cells enriched from blood (not recorded which). These receptors all come from a woman aged 50 to 60 who had recovered from COVID-19. The CDR3 runs from the conserved cysteine through the conserved F or W. D genes are given only for firm matches. Size tells how often a clone was seen (once, few, many) or the class of an expanded clone, and some rows leave it out.

>TRBJ1-6|TRBV19|-|-
TGTGCCAGTAGCGGACAGACAGGAGATAATTCACCCCTCCACTTT
CASSGQTGDNSPLHF
>TRBJ1-1|TRBV18|-|-
TGTGCCAGCTCACCAGGTCAGGGTTCGAACACTGAAGCTTTCTTT
CASSPGQGSNTEAFF
>TRBJ2-1|TRBV19|-|-
TGTGCCAGTAGATCCACCTACAATGAGCAGTTCTTC
CASRSTYNEQFF
>TRBJ1-2|TRBV7-2|few|TRBD1
TGTGCCAGCAGCTCAATGACAGGGGGGTACTATGGCTACACCTTC
CASSSMTGGYYGYTF
>TRBJ2-7|TRBV7-2|-|-
TGTGCCAGCAGCAAAAAGCAGGGCTACGAGCAGTACTTC
CASSKKQGYEQYF
>TRBJ1-4|TRBV5-1|-|TRBD1
TGCGCCAGCAGCACAACAGGGGGGATCGATGAAAAACTGTTTTTT
CASSTTGGIDEKLFF
>TRBJ1-3|TRBV7-9|once|-
TGTGCCAGCAGCTTAGACAGGAGCTCTGGAAACACCATATATTTT
CASSLDRSSGNTIYF
>TRBJ2-6|TRBV7-3|-|TRBD1
TGTGCCAGCAGCTCAGGGGGCTCTGGGGCCAACGTCCTGACTTTC
CASSSGGSGANVLTF
>TRBJ1-4|TRBV5-6|-|-
TGTGCCAGCAGCTTGCAGGTCTGGCCTGAAAAACTGTTTTTT
CASSLQVWPEKLFF
>TRBJ1-5|TRBV6-5|-|-
TGTGCCAGCAATAAACAACAGAGAAATCAGCCCCAGCATTTT
CASNKQQRNQPQHF
>TRBJ1-1|TRBV18|-|TRBD1
TGTGCCAGCTCACCGCAGACAGGGGGCACTGAAGCTTTCTTT
CASSPQTGGTEAFF
>TRBJ1-2|TRBV5-4|-|TRBD1
TGTGCCAGCACCATTACGGGACAGCCGTATGGCTACACCTTC
CASTITGQPYGYTF
>TRBJ1-1|TRBV19|-|TRBD1
TGTGCCAGTAGGACCCCCGGACGGGACAGGAGACCTAACACTGAAGCTTTCTTT
CASRTPGRDRRPNTEAFF
>TRBJ2-1|TRBV9|-|TRBD1
TGTGCCAGCAGCTCCGGACAGGGTTCCTACAATGAGCAGTTCTTC
CASSSGQGSYNEQFF
>TRBJ2-2|TRBV18|once|-
TGTGCCAGCTCACAGGGGGTGGACACCGGGGAGCTGTTTTTT
CASSQGVDTGELFF
>TRBJ2-2|TRBV11-1|-|-
TGTGCCAGCAGCCGACAGGAAAACACCGGGGAGCTGTTTTTT
CASSRQENTGELFF
>TRBJ1-4|TRBV9|-|-
TGTGCCAGCAGCCGCGGGGGAGGACGGGAAAAACTGTTTTTT
CASSRGGGREKLFF
>TRBJ1-6|TRBV9|-|TRBD1
TGTGCCAGCAGTACCGACAGGGGAGGTTCACCCCTCCACTTT
CASSTDRGGSPLHF
>TRBJ2-3|TRBV7-2|-|-
TGTGCCAGCAGCTCTATTTCGCGGGGTGCTTACACAGATACGCAGTATTTT
CASSSISRGAYTDTQYF
>TRBJ2-7|TRBV9|-|-
TGTGCCAGCAGCGCCGGCCTTGACAGGCCCTACGAGCAGTACTTC
CASSAGLDRPYEQYF
>TRBJ2-5|TRBV7-9|few|TRBD2
TGTGCCAGCACCTGGGACTACCATAAGCAGACCCAGTACTTC
CASTWDYHKQTQYF
>TRBJ1-3|TRBV30|-|TRBD1
TGTGCCTGGAGCGACGGACAGGGGCCTGGAAACACCATATATTTT
CAWSDGQGPGNTIYF
>TRBJ2-1|TRBV18|-|TRBD2
TGTGCCAGCTCACCAATCCAACTAGCGGGGGGCGCTGAGCAGTTCTTC
CASSPIQLAGGAEQFF
>TRBJ2-7|TRBV9|once|TRBD2
TGTGCCAGCAGCGTAGGGGCGGGACTAGCGGGGGTCAACTACGAGCAGTACTTC
CASSVGAGLAGVNYEQYF
>TRBJ2-3|TRBV7-2|-|TRBD2
TGTGCCAGCAGCAACCGACTAGCGGGGGGGTCAGATACGCAGTATTTT
CASSNRLAGGSDTQYF
>TRBJ2-1|TRBV18|-|TRBD1
TGTGCCAGCTCACCAATGGACAGGATCGATGAGCAGTTCTTC
CASSPMDRIDEQFF
>TRBJ1-2|TRBV2|-|-
TGTGCCAGCGCAAAGAACAGTGTATATGGCTACACCTTC
CASAKNSVYGYTF
>TRBJ2-7|TRBV14|-|-
TGTGCCAGCAGCCACGTGGAGTCCATCTCCTACGAGCAGTACTTC
CASSHVESISYEQYF
>TRBJ2-5|TRBV27|once|-
TGTGCCAGCAGTTTATCTACAGGGTATGGAGGGACCCAGTACTTC
CASSLSTGYGGTQYF
>TRBJ1-2|TRBV27|-|-
TGTGCCAGCCGGGGGGAAGGGACCTATGGCTACACCTTC
CASRGEGTYGYTF
>TRBJ1-5|TRBV30|-|-
TGTGCCTGGGATACAGGGACCAATCAGCCCCAGCATTTT
CAWDTGTNQPQHF
>TRBJ1-2|TRBV15|-|-
TGTGCCACCAGCAGAGATCAGCAGGTTTTCGATGGCTACACCTTC
CATSRDQQVFDGYTF